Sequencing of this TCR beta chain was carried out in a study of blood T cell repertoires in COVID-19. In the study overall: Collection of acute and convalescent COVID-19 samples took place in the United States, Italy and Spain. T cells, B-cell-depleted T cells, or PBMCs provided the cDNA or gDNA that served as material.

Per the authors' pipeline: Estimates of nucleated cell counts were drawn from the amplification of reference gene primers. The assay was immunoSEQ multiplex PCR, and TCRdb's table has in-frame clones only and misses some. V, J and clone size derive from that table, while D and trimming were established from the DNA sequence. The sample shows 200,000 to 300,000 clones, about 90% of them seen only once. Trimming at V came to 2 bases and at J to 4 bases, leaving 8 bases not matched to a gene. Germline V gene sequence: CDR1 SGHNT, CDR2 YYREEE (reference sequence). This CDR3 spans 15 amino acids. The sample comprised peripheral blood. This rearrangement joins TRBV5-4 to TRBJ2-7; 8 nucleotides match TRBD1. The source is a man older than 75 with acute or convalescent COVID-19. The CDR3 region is CASSLPGQGVYEQYF. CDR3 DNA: TGTGCCAGCAGCTTACCAGGACAGGGTGTGTACGAGCAGTACTTC.